This T cell receptor (beta chain) appears in the sequencing data of a study of blood T cell repertoires in COVID-19. About the study: PBMCs, B-cell-depleted T cells, or T cells were the source of the cDNA or gDNA that made up the material.

J was trimmed by 0 bases and V by 2 bases; bases with no gene match: 7. Germline V CDR1 and CDR2: KGHSH, LQKENI. The CDR3 spans 18 residues. Some clones are missing from TCRdb's copy, which holds only in-frame ones; the method was immunoSEQ multiplex PCR. The sample gives 95,000 to 110,000 clones, roughly 82% of which show up once; approximately 12% is in the top ten. The receptor was derived from a human donor in a cohort sampled during active COVID-19. This chain links TRBV18 with TRBJ2-5; 12 positions match TRBD2. The sequencing input was peripheral blood. Written as DNA, the CDR3 is TGTGCCAGCTCACCAAGCCTAGCGGGGGGGCCTAACCAAGAGACCCAGTACTTC. Protein: CASSPSLAGGPNQETQYF.